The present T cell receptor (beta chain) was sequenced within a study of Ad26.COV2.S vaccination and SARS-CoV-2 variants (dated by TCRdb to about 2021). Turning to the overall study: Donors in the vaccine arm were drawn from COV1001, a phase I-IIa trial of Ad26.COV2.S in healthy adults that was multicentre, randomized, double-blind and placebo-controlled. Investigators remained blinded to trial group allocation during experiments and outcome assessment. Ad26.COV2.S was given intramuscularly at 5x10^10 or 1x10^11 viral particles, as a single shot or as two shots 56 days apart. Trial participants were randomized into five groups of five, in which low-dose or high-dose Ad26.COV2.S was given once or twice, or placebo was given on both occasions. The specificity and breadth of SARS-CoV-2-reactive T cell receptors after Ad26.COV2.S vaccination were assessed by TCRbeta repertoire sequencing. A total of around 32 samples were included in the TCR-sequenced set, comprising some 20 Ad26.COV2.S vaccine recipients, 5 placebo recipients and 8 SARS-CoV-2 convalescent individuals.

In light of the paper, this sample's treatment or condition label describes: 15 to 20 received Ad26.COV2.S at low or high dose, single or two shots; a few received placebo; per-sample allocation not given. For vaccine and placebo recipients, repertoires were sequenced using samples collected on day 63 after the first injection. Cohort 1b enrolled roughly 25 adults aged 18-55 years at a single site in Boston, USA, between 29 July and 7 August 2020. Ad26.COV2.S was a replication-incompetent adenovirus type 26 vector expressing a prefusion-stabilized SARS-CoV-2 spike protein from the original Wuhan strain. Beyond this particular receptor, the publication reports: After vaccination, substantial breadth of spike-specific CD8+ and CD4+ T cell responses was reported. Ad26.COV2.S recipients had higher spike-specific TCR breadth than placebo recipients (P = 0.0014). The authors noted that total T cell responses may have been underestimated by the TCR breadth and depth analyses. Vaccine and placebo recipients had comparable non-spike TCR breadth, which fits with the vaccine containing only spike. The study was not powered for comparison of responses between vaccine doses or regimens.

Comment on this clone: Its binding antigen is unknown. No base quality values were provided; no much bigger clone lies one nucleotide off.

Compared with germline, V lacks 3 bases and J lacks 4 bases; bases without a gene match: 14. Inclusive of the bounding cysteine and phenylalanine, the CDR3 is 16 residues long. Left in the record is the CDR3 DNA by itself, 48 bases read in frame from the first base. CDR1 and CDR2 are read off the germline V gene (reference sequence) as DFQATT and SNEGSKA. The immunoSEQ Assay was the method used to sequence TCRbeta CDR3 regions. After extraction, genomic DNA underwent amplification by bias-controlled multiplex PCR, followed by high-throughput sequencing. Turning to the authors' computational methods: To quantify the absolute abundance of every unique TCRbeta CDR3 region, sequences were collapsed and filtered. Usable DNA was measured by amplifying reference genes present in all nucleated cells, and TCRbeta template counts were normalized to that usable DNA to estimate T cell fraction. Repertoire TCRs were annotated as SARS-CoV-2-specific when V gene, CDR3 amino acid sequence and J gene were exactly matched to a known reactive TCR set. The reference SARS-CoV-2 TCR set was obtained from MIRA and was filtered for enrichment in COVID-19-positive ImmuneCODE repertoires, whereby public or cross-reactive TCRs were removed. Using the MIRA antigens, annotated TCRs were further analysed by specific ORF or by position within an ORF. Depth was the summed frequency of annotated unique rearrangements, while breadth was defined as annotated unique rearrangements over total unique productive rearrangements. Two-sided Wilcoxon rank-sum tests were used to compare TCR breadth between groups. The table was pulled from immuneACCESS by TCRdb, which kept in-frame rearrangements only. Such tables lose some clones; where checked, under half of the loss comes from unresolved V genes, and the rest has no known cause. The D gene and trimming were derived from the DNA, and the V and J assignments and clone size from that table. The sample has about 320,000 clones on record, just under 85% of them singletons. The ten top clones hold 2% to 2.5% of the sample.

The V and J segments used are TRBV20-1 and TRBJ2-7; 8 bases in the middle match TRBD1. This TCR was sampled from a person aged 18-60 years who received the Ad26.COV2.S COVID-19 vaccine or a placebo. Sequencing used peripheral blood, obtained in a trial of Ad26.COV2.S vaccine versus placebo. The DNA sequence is TGCAGTGCTAGTCAACCGGGACAGGATCTTCTATACGAGCAGTACTTC. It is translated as CSASQPGQDLLYEQYF.